The entry below gives a single T cell receptor beta chain sequence along with its context. Its antigen remains unknown. The method was immunoSEQ multiplex PCR; TCRdb's version includes in-frame clones alone and lacks a portion of them. The sample has roughly 400,000 clones, roughly 96% seen once. This sample is part of a study of shared clonotypes between healthy human individuals. Study-wide findings and caveats: The represented genetic and exposure-history diversity was limited by the small number of donors. Estimated richness values were generally larger in naive subsets than in memory subsets. Four donors had around 5% of their naive CD4 clonotypes in common.

Deletions cut 3 bases from V and 5 bases from J, with 19 bases between. The CDR3 runs to 16 residues. CDR1 MDHEN and CDR2 SYDVKM come from the germline V gene. The chain combines TRBV28 with TRBJ1-2; tentatively, D is TRBD1 (6 bases). Sequencing input: memory CD8+ T cells sorted from blood. The subset denotes: CD45RO+ cells pooled with CCR7-negative TemRA cells. The source of this sequence is a young man in good health. The CDR3 DNA is TGTGCCAGCAGTTTTGAAGGGGCTCAGGGGTTGTATGGCTACACCTTC. It codes for CASSFEGAQGLYGYTF.